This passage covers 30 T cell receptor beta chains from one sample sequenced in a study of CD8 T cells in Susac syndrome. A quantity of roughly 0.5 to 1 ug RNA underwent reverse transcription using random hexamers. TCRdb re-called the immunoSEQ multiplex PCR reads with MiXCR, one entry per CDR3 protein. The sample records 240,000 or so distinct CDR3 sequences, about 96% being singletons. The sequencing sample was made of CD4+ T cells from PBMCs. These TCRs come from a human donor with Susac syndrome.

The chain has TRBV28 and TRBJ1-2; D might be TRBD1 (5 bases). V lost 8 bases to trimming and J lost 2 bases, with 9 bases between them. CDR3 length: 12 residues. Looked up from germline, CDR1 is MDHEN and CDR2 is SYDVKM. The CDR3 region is CASAGQNYGYTF. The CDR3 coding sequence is TGTGCCAGCGCGGGGCAGAACTATGGCTACACCTTC.

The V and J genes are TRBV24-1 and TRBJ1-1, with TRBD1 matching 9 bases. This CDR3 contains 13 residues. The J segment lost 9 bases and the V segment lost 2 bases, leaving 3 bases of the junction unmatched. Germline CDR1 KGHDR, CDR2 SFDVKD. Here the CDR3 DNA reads TGTGCCACCAGTGATTCGGGGACAGGGAAAGCTTTCTTT. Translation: CATSDSGTGKAFF.

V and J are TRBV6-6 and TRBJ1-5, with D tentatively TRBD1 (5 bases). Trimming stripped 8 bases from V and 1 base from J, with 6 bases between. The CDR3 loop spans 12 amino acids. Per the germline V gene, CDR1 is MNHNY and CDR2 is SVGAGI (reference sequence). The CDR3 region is CASGTSNQPQHF. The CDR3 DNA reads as TGTGCCAGCGGGACGAGCAATCAGCCCCAGCATTTT.

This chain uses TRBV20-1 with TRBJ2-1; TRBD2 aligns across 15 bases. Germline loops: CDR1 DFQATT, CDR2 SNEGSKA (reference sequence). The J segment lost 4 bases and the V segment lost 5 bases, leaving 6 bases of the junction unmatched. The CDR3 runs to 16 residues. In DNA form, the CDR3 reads TGCAGTGCTCCGCGGACTAGCGGGAGGGTTTACAATGAGCAGTTCTTC. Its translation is CSAPRTSGRVYNEQFF.

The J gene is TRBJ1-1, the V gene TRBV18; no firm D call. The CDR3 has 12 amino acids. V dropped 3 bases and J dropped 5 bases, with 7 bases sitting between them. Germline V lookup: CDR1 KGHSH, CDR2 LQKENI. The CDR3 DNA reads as TGTGCCAGCTCACCTGAAAGAACTGAAGCTTTCTTT. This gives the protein CASSPERTEAFF.

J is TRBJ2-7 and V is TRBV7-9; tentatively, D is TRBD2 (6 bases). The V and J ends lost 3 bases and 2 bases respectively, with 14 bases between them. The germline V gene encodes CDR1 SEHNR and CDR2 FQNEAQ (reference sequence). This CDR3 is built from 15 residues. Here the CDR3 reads CASSFLGEVTYEQYF. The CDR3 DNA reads TGTGCCAGCAGCTTCTTGGGGGAGGTAACCTACGAGCAGTACTTC.

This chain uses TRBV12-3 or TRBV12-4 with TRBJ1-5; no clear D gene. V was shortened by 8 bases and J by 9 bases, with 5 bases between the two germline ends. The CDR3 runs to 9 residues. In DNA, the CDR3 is TGTGCCAGCGGGGTGCCCCAGCATTTT. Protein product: CASGVPQHF.

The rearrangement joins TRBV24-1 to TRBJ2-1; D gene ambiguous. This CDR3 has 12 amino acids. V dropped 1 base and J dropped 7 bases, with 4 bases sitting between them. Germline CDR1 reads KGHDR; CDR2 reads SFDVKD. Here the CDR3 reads CATSDFPNEQFF. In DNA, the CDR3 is TGTGCCACCAGTGATTTCCCGAATGAGCAGTTCTTC.

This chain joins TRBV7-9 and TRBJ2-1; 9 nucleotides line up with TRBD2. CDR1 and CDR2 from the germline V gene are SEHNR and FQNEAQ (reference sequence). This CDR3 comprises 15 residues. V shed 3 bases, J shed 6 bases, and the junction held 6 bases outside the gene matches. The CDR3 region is CASSLAGGRRNEQFF. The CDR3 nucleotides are TGTGCCAGCAGCTTGGCGGGAGGGCGTCGCAATGAGCAGTTCTTC.

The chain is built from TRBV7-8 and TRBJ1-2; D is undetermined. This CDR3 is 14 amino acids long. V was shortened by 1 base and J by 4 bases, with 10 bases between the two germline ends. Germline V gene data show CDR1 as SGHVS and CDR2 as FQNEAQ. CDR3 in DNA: TGTGCCAGCAGCTTAGGGGCACAGCTCTATGGCTACACCTTC. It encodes CASSLGAQLYGYTF.

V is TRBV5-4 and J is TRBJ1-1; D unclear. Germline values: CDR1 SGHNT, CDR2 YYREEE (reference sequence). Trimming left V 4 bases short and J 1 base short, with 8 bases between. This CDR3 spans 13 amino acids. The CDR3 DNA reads TGTGCCAGCAGCGTGGACGGGAACACTGAAGCTTTCTTT. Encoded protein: CASSVDGNTEAFF.

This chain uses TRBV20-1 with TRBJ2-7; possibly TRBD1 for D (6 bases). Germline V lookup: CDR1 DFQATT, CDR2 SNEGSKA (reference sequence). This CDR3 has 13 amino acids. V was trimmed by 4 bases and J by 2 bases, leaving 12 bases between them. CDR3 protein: CSATPTGTYEQYF. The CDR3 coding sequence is TGCAGTGCTACGCCGACAGGAACCTACGAGCAGTACTTC.

CDR3 sequence (DNA): TGTGCCACCAGTGATCCCCGTACCACAGATACGCAGTATTTT. Residues: CATSDPRTTDTQYF. The rearrangement uses TRBV24-1 and TRBJ2-3; D unclear. This CDR3 spans 14 amino acids. Trimming cost V 3 bases and J 2 bases, with 8 bases left between them. Germline V gives CDR1 KGHDR, CDR2 SFDVKD.

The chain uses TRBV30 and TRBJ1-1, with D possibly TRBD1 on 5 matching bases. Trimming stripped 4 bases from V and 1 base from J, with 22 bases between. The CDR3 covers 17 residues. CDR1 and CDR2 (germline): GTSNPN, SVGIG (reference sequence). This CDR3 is CAWIPKGASTANTEAFF. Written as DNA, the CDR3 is TGTGCCTGGATTCCAAAAGGGGCCTCCACAGCGAACACTGAAGCTTTCTTT.

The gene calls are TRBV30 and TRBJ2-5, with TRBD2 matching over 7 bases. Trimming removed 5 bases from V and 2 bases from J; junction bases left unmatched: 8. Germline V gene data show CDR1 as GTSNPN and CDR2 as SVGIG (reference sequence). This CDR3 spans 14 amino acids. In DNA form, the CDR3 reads TGTGCCTGGTCCCCGCTAGCGGTACAAGAGACCCAGTACTTC. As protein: CAWSPLAVQETQYF.

CDR3 sequence reads: CSAGGGTEQFF. As DNA, the CDR3 is TGCAGTGCTGGAGGGGGGACAGAGCAGTTCTTC. The V gene is TRBV20-1, the J gene TRBJ2-1, with D perhaps being TRBD1 or TRBD2 (6 bases each). Germline assignment: CDR1 DFQATT and CDR2 SNEGSKA (reference sequence). The CDR3 runs to 11 residues. V was pared by 5 bases and J by 10 bases, with 12 bases between.

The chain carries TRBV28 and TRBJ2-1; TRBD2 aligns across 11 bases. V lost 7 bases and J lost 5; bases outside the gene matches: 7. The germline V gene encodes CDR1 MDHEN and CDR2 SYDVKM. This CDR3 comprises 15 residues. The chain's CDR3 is CASKLTSGGNNEQFF. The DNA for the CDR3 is TGTGCCAGCAAGTTAACTAGCGGGGGAAACAATGAGCAGTTCTTC.

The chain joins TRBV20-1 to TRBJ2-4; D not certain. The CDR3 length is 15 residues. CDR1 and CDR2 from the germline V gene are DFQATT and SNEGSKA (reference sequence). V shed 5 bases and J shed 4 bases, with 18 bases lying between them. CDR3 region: CSAESRAGFKNIQYF. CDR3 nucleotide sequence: TGCAGTGCTGAAAGCCGGGCCGGATTTAAAAACATTCAGTACTTC.

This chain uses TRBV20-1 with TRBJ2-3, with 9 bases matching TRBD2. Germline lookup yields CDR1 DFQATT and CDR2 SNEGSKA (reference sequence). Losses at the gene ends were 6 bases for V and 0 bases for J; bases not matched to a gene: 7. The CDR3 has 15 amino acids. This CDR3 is CSALTSGTSTDTQYF. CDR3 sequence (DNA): TGCAGTGCCTTGACTAGCGGAACTAGCACAGATACGCAGTATTTT.

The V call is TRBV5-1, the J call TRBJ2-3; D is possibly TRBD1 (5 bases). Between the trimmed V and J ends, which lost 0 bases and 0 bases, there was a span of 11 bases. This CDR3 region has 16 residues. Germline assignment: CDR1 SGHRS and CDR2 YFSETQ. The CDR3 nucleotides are TGCGCCAGCAGCTTGGGACAGCCCCACAGCACAGATACGCAGTATTTT. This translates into CASSLGQPHSTDTQYF. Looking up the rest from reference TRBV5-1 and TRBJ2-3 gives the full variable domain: KAGVTQTPRYLIKTRGQQVTLSCSPISGHRSVSWYQQTPGQGLQFLFEYFSETQRNKGNFPGRFSGRQFSNSRSEMNVSTLELGDSALYLCASSLGQPHSTDTQYFGPGTRLTVL.

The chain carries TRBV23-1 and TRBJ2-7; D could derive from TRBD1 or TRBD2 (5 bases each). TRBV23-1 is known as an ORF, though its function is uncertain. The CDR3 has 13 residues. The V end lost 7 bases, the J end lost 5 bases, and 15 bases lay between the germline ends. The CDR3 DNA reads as TGCGCCAGCAAACCATCACCGGGGCACGAGCAGTACTTC. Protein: CASKPSPGHEQYF.

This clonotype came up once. CDR3 in DNA: TGTGCCAGCAGCCCCCAGGGGGCAAGCTATGGCTACACCTTC. Encoded protein: CASSPQGASYGYTF. This chain uses TRBV3-1 with TRBJ1-2; TRBD1 aligns across 8 bases. The length of the CDR3 is 14 residues. The germline gives CDR1 LGHDT, CDR2 YNNKEL (reference sequence). Trimming took 4 bases from V and 4 from J; bases not matched to a gene: 5.

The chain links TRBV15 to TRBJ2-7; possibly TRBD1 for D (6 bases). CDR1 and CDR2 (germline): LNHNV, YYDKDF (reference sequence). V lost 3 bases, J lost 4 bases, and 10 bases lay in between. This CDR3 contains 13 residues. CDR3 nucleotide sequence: TGTGCCACCAGCAGCGGCAGGGGTTACGAGCAGTACTTC. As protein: CATSSGRGYEQYF.

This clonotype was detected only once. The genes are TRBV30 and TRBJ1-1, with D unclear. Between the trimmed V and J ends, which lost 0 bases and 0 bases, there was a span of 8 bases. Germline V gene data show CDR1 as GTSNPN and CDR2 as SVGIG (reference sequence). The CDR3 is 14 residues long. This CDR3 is CAWSVGRLNTEAFF. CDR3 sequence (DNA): TGTGCCTGGAGTGTAGGCAGGCTGAACACTGAAGCTTTCTTT. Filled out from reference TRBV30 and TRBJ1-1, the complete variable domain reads SQTIHQWPATLVQPVGSPLSLECTVEGTSNPNLYWYRQAAGRGLQLLFYSVGIGQISSEVPQNLSASRPQDRQFILSSKKLLLSDSGFYLCAWSVGRLNTEAFFGQGTRLTVV.

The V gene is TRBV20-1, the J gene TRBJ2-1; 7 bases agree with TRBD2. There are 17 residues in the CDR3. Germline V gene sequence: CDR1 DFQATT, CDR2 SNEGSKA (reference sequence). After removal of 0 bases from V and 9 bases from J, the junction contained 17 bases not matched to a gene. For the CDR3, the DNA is TGCAGTGCTAGAGAAAGGGGAGGGAGCTTCGCCAATGGTGAGCAGTTCTTC. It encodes CSARERGGSFANGEQFF.

The CDR3 nucleotides read TGTGCCAGCAGCTCCAGACTAGCGGGAGGATCGGATACGCAGTATTTT. Encoded protein: CASSSRLAGGSDTQYF. This chain links TRBV7-2 with TRBJ2-3, with TRBD2 identical over 13 bases. The junction had 7 bases not matched to a gene; V was cut back by 4 bases and J by 6 bases. CDR1 is SGHTA and CDR2 is FQGNSA in the germline V gene. CDR3 length: 16 residues.

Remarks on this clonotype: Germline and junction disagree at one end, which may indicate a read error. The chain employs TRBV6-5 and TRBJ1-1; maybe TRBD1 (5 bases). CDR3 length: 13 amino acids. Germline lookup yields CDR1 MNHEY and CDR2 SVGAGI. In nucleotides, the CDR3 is TGTGCCAGTAAAAGGGACGGGTACACTGAAGCTTTCTTC. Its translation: CASKRDGYTEAFF.

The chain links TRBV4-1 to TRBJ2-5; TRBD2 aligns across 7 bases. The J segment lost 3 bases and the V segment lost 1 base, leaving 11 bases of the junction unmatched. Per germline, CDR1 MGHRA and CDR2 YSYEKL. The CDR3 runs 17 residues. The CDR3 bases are TGCGCCAGCAGCCAAGTCCCTTGGGGCGGGAGTAAAGAGACCCAGTACTTC. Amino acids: CASSQVPWGGSKETQYF.

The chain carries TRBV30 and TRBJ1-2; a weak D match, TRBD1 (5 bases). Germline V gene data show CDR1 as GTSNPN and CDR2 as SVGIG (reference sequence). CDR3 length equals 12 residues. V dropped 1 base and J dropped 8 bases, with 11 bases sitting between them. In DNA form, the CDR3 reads TGTGCCTGGAGTGCAGGGTCGGACGGCTACACCTTC. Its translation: CAWSAGSDGYTF.

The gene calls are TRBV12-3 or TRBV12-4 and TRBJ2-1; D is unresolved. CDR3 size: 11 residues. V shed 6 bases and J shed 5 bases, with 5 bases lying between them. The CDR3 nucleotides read TGTGCCAGCAGGGGTAACAATGAGCAGTTCTTC. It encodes CASRGNNEQFF.